This TCR beta chain was observed in a study of blood T cell repertoires in COVID-19 (dated by TCRdb to the early 2020s). Background for the entire study: Collaborator samples came from the United States, Italy and Spain and covered acute and convalescent phases of COVID-19. The material from the prospective study consisted of cDNA or gDNA derived from T cells, B-cell-depleted T cells, or PBMCs. Deeply sampled blood TCRbeta repertoires from subjects exposed to, actively infected with, or recovered from COVID-19 were included in the dataset. The repertoires were released in a freely available public database meant as a resource for research on the immune response to SARS-CoV-2. The samples were drawn from the first 160 participants of the ongoing ImmuneRACE study and from some 1,300 subjects provided by 6 global collaborators. Nearly every sample came with metadata listing a de-identified subject ID, COVID-19 status, age in years and sex. Where HLA class I and class II types were available, the types were taken from metadata supplied by the sample provider, not from assay-based typing. General findings and caveats noted by the study authors: The amount of clinical and demographic metadata varied by source and participant and was provided uncurated.

A note on this clone: No cognate antigen has been identified for it. One base away there is no much larger clone; base qualities are not given.

The immunoSEQ Assay, a bias-controlled multiplex PCR, was used to amplify TCRbeta CDR3 regions from genomic DNA. On the study's bioinformatics: Within the assay, amplification of reference gene primers was used to estimate how many nucleated cells each sample contained. Sequence reads were collapsed and filtered to measure the absolute abundance of every unique TCRbeta CDR3 rearrangement. Productive Simpson clonality was computed per sample as the square root of Simpson's diversity index over productive rearrangements. The immuneACCESS repertoire file appears here via TCRdb, limited to in-frame rearrangements. These files lack a portion of the clones; in checked studies, under half of the deficit traces to unresolved V genes, and the cause of the others is not known. The V and J calls and the clone size are those of that table, but D and trimming were determined from the DNA. This sample has about 53,000 clones in its table, and roughly 89% of those were observed once. Around 2.7% of the sample belongs to the ten largest clones.

Per the germline V gene (reference sequence), LNHDA is the CDR1 and SQIVND is the CDR2. The CDR3 sequence holds 18 residues, the cysteine and phenylalanine included. The DNA shown is the 54-base CDR3, in frame from base 1. Unmatched junction bases come to 11, with V trimmed by 7 bases and J by 0 bases. The collaborating institutions used their own protocols to collect whole blood in K2EDTA tubes. For TCRbeta analysis, collaborators shipped samples in one of three forms: frozen whole blood, isolated PBMCs, or DNA extracted from either of those sample types. Sequencing input: peripheral blood. This clonotype was sampled from a man aged 80 or over with acute or convalescent COVID-19. This chain joins TRBV19 to TRBJ2-6, and 8 junction bases match TRBD2. The CDR3: CASTPRGGGSSGANVLTF. The sequence in DNA is TGTGCCAGTACTCCTCGGGGGGGCGGTAGCTCTGGGGCCAACGTCCTGACTTTC. Here the CDR3 is joined to the reference TRBV19 and TRBJ2-6 genes, and the full variable domain is: DGGITQSPKYLFRKEGQNVTLSCEQNLNHDAMYWYRQDPGQGLRLIYYSQIVNDFQKGDIAEGYSVSREKKESFPLTVTSAQKNPTAFYLCASTPRGGGSSGANVLTFGAGSRLTVL.